The rows below give T cell receptor beta chains drawn from one sample of a study of identical twins. TCRdb re-derived calls from the 5' RACE reads in MiXCR, one entry per CDR3 protein. The sample shows under 900,000 distinct CDR3 sequences, about 12% of them seen only once. These records were also assigned to another study, of yellow fever vaccine responses in identical twins.

Sequencing was done on a sample of PBMCs. These receptors were collected from a woman between 18 and 29 years old in good health. CDR3s include the opening cysteine and the closing phenylalanine or tryptophan. D genes are given only for firm matches. Only part of the rows carry a size: once, few, many, or a class if the clone is expanded.

j_call: TRBJ2-3
v_call: TRBV29-1
d_call: .
clone_size: .
cdr3_nt: TGCAGCGTTGAAGATCGGACAGCGGGGACAGATACGCAGTATTTT
cdr3_aa: CSVEDRTAGTDTQYF

j_call: TRBJ2-7
v_call: TRBV9
d_call: .
clone_size: few
cdr3_nt: TGTGCCAGCAGCGTTCACCCGGTCTCCTACGAGCAGTACTTC
cdr3_aa: CASSVHPVSYEQYF

j_call: TRBJ2-1
v_call: TRBV16
d_call: .
clone_size: .
cdr3_nt: TGTGCCAGCAGCCGCCACCTAGGCCCTGAGCAGTTCTTC
cdr3_aa: CASSRHLGPEQFF

j_call: TRBJ1-1
v_call: TRBV9
d_call: .
clone_size: .
cdr3_nt: TGTGCCAGCAGCGTAGATACGGAAGTGTGGCGCACTGAAGCTTTCTTT
cdr3_aa: CASSVDTEVWRTEAFF

j_call: TRBJ2-1
v_call: TRBV7-9
d_call: .
clone_size: .
cdr3_nt: TGTGCCAGCATCGTGTTTATTGGGGCCTACAATGAGCAGTTCTTC
cdr3_aa: CASIVFIGAYNEQFF

j_call: TRBJ2-1
v_call: TRBV5-6
d_call: .
clone_size: many
cdr3_nt: TGTGCCAGCAGCCTGATAGGGGCGAGCTGGAATGAGCAGTTCTTC
cdr3_aa: CASSLIGASWNEQFF

j_call: TRBJ2-5
v_call: TRBV18
d_call: .
clone_size: .
cdr3_nt: TGTGCCAGCTCACCACCTGCACGTGTCGAGACCCAGTACTTC
cdr3_aa: CASSPPARVETQYF

j_call: TRBJ1-3
v_call: TRBV20-1
d_call: .
clone_size: .
cdr3_nt: TGCAGTGCCACGGAACGGGGAAACACCATATATTTT
cdr3_aa: CSATERGNTIYF

j_call: TRBJ1-1
v_call: TRBV12-3/TRBV12-4
d_call: .
clone_size: many
cdr3_nt: TGTGCCAGCCGAATAAACACTGAAGCTTTCTTT
cdr3_aa: CASRINTEAFF

j_call: TRBJ2-1
v_call: TRBV20-1
d_call: .
clone_size: .
cdr3_nt: TGCAGTGGGATGGGGGGTGGCAATGAGCAGTTCTTC
cdr3_aa: CSGMGGGNEQFF

j_call: TRBJ2-5
v_call: TRBV5-1
d_call: .
clone_size: few
cdr3_nt: TGCGCCAGCAGCCCGTATCTGAGGGGATCCACCCAGTACTTC
cdr3_aa: CASSPYLRGSTQYF

j_call: TRBJ1-2
v_call: TRBV29-1
d_call: .
clone_size: .
cdr3_nt: TGCAGCGCCCTCCCGTATCCAGGTACCTATGGCTACACCTTC
cdr3_aa: CSALPYPGTYGYTF

j_call: TRBJ2-3
v_call: TRBV5-1
d_call: .
clone_size: many
cdr3_nt: TGCGCCAGCAGCTTGGGGGACCCCCAGACAGATACGCAGTATTTT
cdr3_aa: CASSLGDPQTDTQYF

j_call: TRBJ1-1
v_call: TRBV29-1
d_call: .
clone_size: few
cdr3_nt: TGCAGCGTCCGGGACGGTAACACTGAAGCTTTCTTT
cdr3_aa: CSVRDGNTEAFF

j_call: TRBJ2-1
v_call: TRBV12-3/TRBV12-4
d_call: .
clone_size: .
cdr3_nt: TGTGCCAGCAGCCAAAGTCTACCAGATTGGCATGAGCAGTTCTTC
cdr3_aa: CASSQSLPDWHEQFF

j_call: TRBJ2-7
v_call: TRBV18
d_call: TRBD1
clone_size: few
cdr3_nt: TGTGCCAGCTCACCAACGGGACAGGCGATCTACGAGCAGTACTTC
cdr3_aa: CASSPTGQAIYEQYF

j_call: TRBJ2-1
v_call: TRBV2
d_call: TRBD2
clone_size: many
cdr3_nt: TGTGCCAGCAGTCGCGGGGGGGCCTACAATGAGCAGTTCTTC
cdr3_aa: CASSRGGAYNEQFF

j_call: TRBJ2-7
v_call: TRBV9
d_call: .
clone_size: .
cdr3_nt: TGTGCCAGCAGCGAGCAGGGCCTAGAGTCCTACGAGCAGTACTTC
cdr3_aa: CASSEQGLESYEQYF

j_call: TRBJ2-5
v_call: TRBV18
d_call: TRBD1
clone_size: .
cdr3_nt: TGTGCCAGCTCACCAACACAAACAGGGGTCGACCAGTACTTC
cdr3_aa: CASSPTQTGVDQYF

j_call: TRBJ2-7
v_call: TRBV28
d_call: TRBD2
clone_size: .
cdr3_nt: TGTGCCAGCAGTTTGTCACGTATAGCGGGAGGTTACGAGCAGTACTTC
cdr3_aa: CASSLSRIAGGYEQYF

j_call: TRBJ2-1
v_call: TRBV28
d_call: .
clone_size: few
cdr3_nt: TGTGCCAGCAGTTTACCGTCTACAGGCAGCTCCTACAATGAGCAGTTCTTC
cdr3_aa: CASSLPSTGSSYNEQFF

j_call: TRBJ2-1
v_call: TRBV11-2
d_call: TRBD1
clone_size: .
cdr3_nt: TGTGCCAGCAGCTCAAGGACAGGGTTAGGCTACAATGAGCAGTTCTTC
cdr3_aa: CASSSRTGLGYNEQFF

j_call: TRBJ2-1
v_call: TRBV5-1
d_call: TRBD1
clone_size: .
cdr3_nt: TGCGCCAGCAGCCGGGGACAGGGGGCGAACAATGAGCAGTTCTTC
cdr3_aa: CASSRGQGANNEQFF

j_call: TRBJ2-5
v_call: TRBV20-1
d_call: TRBD2
clone_size: few
cdr3_nt: TGCAGTGCTACTAGCGGTTCGGGGGCCCAGTACTTC
cdr3_aa: CSATSGSGAQYF

j_call: TRBJ2-1
v_call: TRBV15
d_call: .
clone_size: many
cdr3_nt: TGTGCCACCAGCAGAGATAGTGGAGGCGTTGACATGGCCTACAATGAGCAGTTCTTC
cdr3_aa: CATSRDSGGVDMAYNEQFF

j_call: TRBJ2-1
v_call: TRBV4-1
d_call: TRBD2
clone_size: many
cdr3_nt: TGCGCCAGCAGCCAAGGCCGTAGCGGGGCCTTCTACAATGAGCAGTTCTTC
cdr3_aa: CASSQGRSGAFYNEQFF

j_call: TRBJ2-7
v_call: TRBV27
d_call: .
clone_size: .
cdr3_nt: TGTGCCACCCACCCCGGGTTCAGCGCTGCCTACGAGCAGTACTTC
cdr3_aa: CATHPGFSAAYEQYF

j_call: TRBJ2-7
v_call: TRBV6-5
d_call: TRBD2
clone_size: .
cdr3_nt: TGTGCCAGCAGTTATTCTCGACTAGCGGGAGGGCGGCAGTACTTC
cdr3_aa: CASSYSRLAGGRQYF

j_call: TRBJ2-1
v_call: TRBV10-3
d_call: TRBD1
clone_size: few
cdr3_nt: TGTGCCATCAGGGGACAGCCATACAATGAGCAGTTCTTC
cdr3_aa: CAIRGQPYNEQFF

j_call: TRBJ1-1
v_call: TRBV7-7
d_call: .
clone_size: few
cdr3_nt: TGTGCCAGCAGCTCCGAGGAGGGGACTGAAGCTTTCTTT
cdr3_aa: CASSSEEGTEAFF

j_call: TRBJ2-5
v_call: TRBV10-3
d_call: .
clone_size: .
cdr3_nt: TGTGCCATCAGTGCAGCTCAAGAGACCCAGTACTTC
cdr3_aa: CAISAAQETQYF

j_call: TRBJ2-5
v_call: TRBV4-1
d_call: TRBD2
clone_size: few
cdr3_nt: TGCGCCAGCAGCCGACCGGGACTAGCGGTGGCAGAGACCCAGTACTTC
cdr3_aa: CASSRPGLAVAETQYF

j_call: TRBJ2-2
v_call: TRBV28
d_call: TRBD1
clone_size: .
cdr3_nt: TGTGCCAGCAGTTACGGGACAGTAGACACCGGGGAGCTGTTTTTT
cdr3_aa: CASSYGTVDTGELFF

j_call: TRBJ1-2
v_call: TRBV28
d_call: .
clone_size: .
cdr3_nt: TGTGCCAGCAGCGTAAGCATGGGGGCACAGTTAGGCTATGGCTACACCTTC
cdr3_aa: CASSVSMGAQLGYGYTF

j_call: TRBJ2-7
v_call: TRBV5-1
d_call: .
clone_size: few
cdr3_nt: TGCGCCAGCAGCCCCTTCTCCGGTGTAGGGATCTACGAGCAGTACTTC
cdr3_aa: CASSPFSGVGIYEQYF

j_call: TRBJ1-5
v_call: TRBV5-6
d_call: .
clone_size: .
cdr3_nt: TGTGCCAGCAGCTTTGACCAGGGCGGATCCCAGCATTTT
cdr3_aa: CASSFDQGGSQHF

j_call: TRBJ2-1
v_call: TRBV5-1
d_call: TRBD2
clone_size: few
cdr3_nt: TGCGCCAGCAGCTTGGTCAGCGGGATCTACAATGAGCAGTTCTTC
cdr3_aa: CASSLVSGIYNEQFF

j_call: TRBJ1-5
v_call: TRBV20-1
d_call: .
clone_size: .
cdr3_nt: TGCAGTGCTAGTGAGGACAGCTATAGCAATCAGCCCCAGCATTTT
cdr3_aa: CSASEDSYSNQPQHF